This T cell receptor (beta chain) was profiled in a study of T cell repertoires in cytomegalovirus infection. Looking at the study overall: It can be stated that public TCR beta signatures indicated CMV infection as well as a matching HLA type.

Findings and caveats of the study: The cumulative frequency of public TCR beta families distinguished individuals who carried CMV together with the relevant HLA. HLA-C-restricted CMV clonotypes gave the most frequent clonotype in two of eight donors.

TCRdb reprocessed the reads with MiXCR, giving one entry per CDR3 protein. The data hold about 360,000 distinct CDR3 sequences, with 15% to 20% observed a single time. Germline V lookup: CDR1 SGHTA, CDR2 FQGNSA. Trimming took 3 bases from V and 5 from J; bases not matched to a gene: 3. The CDR3 length is 13 residues. At least ten counts were recorded for this clonotype. Its antigen is not identified. The chain links TRBV7-2 to TRBJ2-5; the match to TRBD1 covers 7 bases. The sequence was collected from a human donor in good health (CMV status not recorded). Some clones in this sample may be carry-over from other donors' samples. Sequencing input: PBMCs. The CDR3 spells CASSLTGMETQYF. DNA for the CDR3: TGTGCCAGCAGCTTGACAGGGATGGAGACCCAGTACTTC.